These T cell receptor beta chains were read from a single sample in a study of Ad26.COV2.S vaccination and SARS-CoV-2 variants. Here immunoSEQ multiplex PCR was the method, and the copy in TCRdb shows in-frame clones only, minus some. This table holds over 400,000 clones, 92% found once. The source was peripheral blood, collected in a trial of Ad26.COV2.S vaccine versus placebo. The receptors originated from a person between 18 and 65 years old who received the Ad26.COV2.S COVID-19 vaccine or a placebo. CDR3s include the opening cysteine and the closing phenylalanine or tryptophan. D genes are given only for firm matches. Clone sizes are given selectively: once, few, many, or a class where the clone is expanded.

J gene: TRBJ1-1; clone size: NA; V gene: TRBV25-1; D gene: NA; CDR3 DNA: TGTGCCAGCGGGAGTCCGGACGACACTGAAGCTTTCTTT; CDR3 protein: CASGSPDDTEAFF
J gene: TRBJ2-3; clone size: NA; V gene: TRBV13; D gene: TRBD1; CDR3 DNA: TGTGCCAGCAGCCTCCGGGACAGGGGTAGCACAGATACGCAGTATTTT; CDR3 protein: CASSLRDRGSTDTQYF
J gene: TRBJ2-2; clone size: NA; V gene: TRBV28; D gene: NA; CDR3 DNA: TGTGCCAGCAGTTGGACAGCCGGGGAGCTGTTTTTT; CDR3 protein: CASSWTAGELFF
J gene: TRBJ2-1; clone size: NA; V gene: TRBV30; D gene: TRBD1; CDR3 DNA: TGTGCCTGGAGTGGGGACAGGGTGGGCAATGAGCAGTTCTTC; CDR3 protein: CAWSGDRVGNEQFF
J gene: TRBJ1-2; clone size: NA; V gene: TRBV6-2/TRBV6-3; D gene: NA; CDR3 DNA: TGTGCCAGCAGTTACTCGATGATAATTCGGGACTATGGCTACACCTTC; CDR3 protein: CASSYSMIIRDYGYTF
J gene: TRBJ2-7; clone size: NA; V gene: TRBV3-1/TRBV3-2; D gene: NA; CDR3 DNA: TGTGCCAGCAGCCAAGGTGCGGGGATAGGGGCCGAGCAGTACTTC; CDR3 protein: CASSQGAGIGAEQYF
J gene: TRBJ2-5; clone size: once; V gene: TRBV4-1; D gene: TRBD2; CDR3 DNA: TGCGCCAGCAGCCAAGTGGGACTAGCGGGGGGGGAGACCCAGTACTTC; CDR3 protein: CASSQVGLAGGETQYF
J gene: TRBJ2-7; clone size: NA; V gene: TRBV4-1; D gene: NA; CDR3 DNA: TGCGCCAGCAGCCATTGGACCGGGCGCTTCTACGAGCAGTACTTC; CDR3 protein: CASSHWTGRFYEQYF
J gene: TRBJ1-2; clone size: NA; V gene: TRBV2; D gene: NA; CDR3 DNA: TGTGCCAGCAGTCCACAATCTCCTAACTATGGCTACACCTTC; CDR3 protein: CASSPQSPNYGYTF
J gene: TRBJ2-3; clone size: NA; V gene: TRBV9; D gene: NA; CDR3 DNA: TGTGCCAGCAGCGGAGGACGGACAGGCACAGATACGCAGTATTTT; CDR3 protein: CASSGGRTGTDTQYF
J gene: TRBJ1-1; clone size: NA; V gene: TRBV27; D gene: NA; CDR3 DNA: TGTGCCAGCAGGGACGGGACGGACACTGAAGCTTTCTTT; CDR3 protein: CASRDGTDTEAFF
J gene: TRBJ1-6; clone size: NA; V gene: TRBV4-3; D gene: NA; CDR3 DNA: TGCGCCAGCAGCCCCGATACAGGTCTCACCCTCCACTTT; CDR3 protein: CASSPDTGLTLHF
J gene: TRBJ1-6; clone size: NA; V gene: TRBV27; D gene: NA; CDR3 DNA: TGTGCCAGCAGTCCTATAAATTCACCCCTCCACTTT; CDR3 protein: CASSPINSPLHF
J gene: TRBJ2-6; clone size: NA; V gene: TRBV3-1/TRBV3-2; D gene: TRBD2; CDR3 DNA: TGTGCCAGCAGCCAAGATAGGGCTAGCGGGGGTAAAGGTGGGGCCAACGTCCTGACTTTC; CDR3 protein: CASSQDRASGGKGGANVLTF
J gene: TRBJ2-2; clone size: NA; V gene: TRBV7-9; D gene: TRBD1; CDR3 DNA: TGTGCCAGCAGCTCAGGGACAGGGGAGAACACCGGGGAGCTGTTTTTT; CDR3 protein: CASSSGTGENTGELFF
J gene: TRBJ2-7; clone size: NA; V gene: TRBV29-1; D gene: NA; CDR3 DNA: TGCAGCGTTGCGTGGGGGCAAAGCTCCTACGAGCAGTACTTC; CDR3 protein: CSVAWGQSSYEQYF
J gene: TRBJ2-3; clone size: NA; V gene: TRBV4-3; D gene: TRBD2; CDR3 DNA: TGCGCCAGCAGCCAAAGCGGGGGGGCGGCAGATACGCAGTATTTT; CDR3 protein: CASSQSGGAADTQYF
J gene: TRBJ2-7; clone size: once; V gene: TRBV4-3; D gene: TRBD2; CDR3 DNA: TGCGCCAGCAGCCGCACGGGACTAGCGGGTTACGAGCAGTACTTC; CDR3 protein: CASSRTGLAGYEQYF
J gene: TRBJ2-1; clone size: NA; V gene: TRBV5-4; D gene: NA; CDR3 DNA: TGTGCCAGCAGCTTGGGCGGGACGGAGCAGTTCTTC; CDR3 protein: CASSLGGTEQFF
J gene: TRBJ2-7; clone size: NA; V gene: TRBV5-1; D gene: TRBD1; CDR3 DNA: TGCGCCAGCAGCTTGGATCTAACCAGGGGGCCCAACTCCTACGAGCAGTACTTC; CDR3 protein: CASSLDLTRGPNSYEQYF
J gene: TRBJ1-5; clone size: NA; V gene: TRBV5-6; D gene: NA; CDR3 DNA: TGTGCCAGCAGCTTGGCCGGGGGGCAGGGTAGGATGCCCCAGCATTTT; CDR3 protein: CASSLAGGQGRMPQHF
J gene: TRBJ2-7; clone size: NA; V gene: TRBV4-1; D gene: NA; CDR3 DNA: TGCGCCAGCAGCCAAGATTTGGGCGGCTCCTACGAGCAGTACTTC; CDR3 protein: CASSQDLGGSYEQYF
J gene: TRBJ2-1; clone size: NA; V gene: TRBV5-1; D gene: NA; CDR3 DNA: TGCGCCAGCAGCTTGGAGGGGGGGACAGTTTACAATGAGCAGTTCTTC; CDR3 protein: CASSLEGGTVYNEQFF
J gene: TRBJ1-1; clone size: few; V gene: TRBV5-6; D gene: NA; CDR3 DNA: TGTGCCAGCAGCTTGTGGGCGGAAGCTTTCTTT; CDR3 protein: CASSLWAEAFF
J gene: TRBJ1-2; clone size: NA; V gene: TRBV5-4; D gene: NA; CDR3 DNA: TGTGCCAGCAGCCTCTCCAATGGCTACACCTTC; CDR3 protein: CASSLSNGYTF
J gene: TRBJ2-3; clone size: NA; V gene: TRBV5-4; D gene: NA; CDR3 DNA: TGTGCCAGCAGTTCGCGGCCTGGCCCAGATACGCAGTATTTT; CDR3 protein: CASSSRPGPDTQYF
J gene: TRBJ1-2; clone size: NA; V gene: TRBV6-5; D gene: TRBD1; CDR3 DNA: TGTGCCAGCAGTTCCGGGACAGGGTTCGGCTACACCTTC; CDR3 protein: CASSSGTGFGYTF
J gene: TRBJ2-2; clone size: NA; V gene: TRBV21-1; D gene: NA; CDR3 DNA: TGTGCCAGCAGCAAAGTAAGTAGACTAGACTTAGCGAACACCGGGGAGCTGTTTTTT; CDR3 protein: CASSKVSRLDLANTGELFF
J gene: TRBJ1-2; clone size: once; V gene: TRBV5-4; D gene: TRBD1; CDR3 DNA: TGTGCCAGCAGCTCAGACAGGGTCTATGGCTACACCTTC; CDR3 protein: CASSSDRVYGYTF
J gene: TRBJ1-1; clone size: NA; V gene: TRBV4-1; D gene: NA; CDR3 DNA: TGCGCCAGCAGCCAAGATGTTGGAGGTGGTGAAGCTTTCTTT; CDR3 protein: CASSQDVGGGEAFF
J gene: TRBJ1-1; clone size: NA; V gene: TRBV12-2; D gene: NA; CDR3 DNA: TGTGCAAGTCGCTTAGGACCCAGGGGGCGGAACACTGAAGCTTTCTTT; CDR3 protein: CASRLGPRGRNTEAFF
J gene: TRBJ2-2; clone size: NA; V gene: TRBV19; D gene: NA; CDR3 DNA: TGTGCCAGTCGACACTCCAGCTCCACCGGGGAGCTGTTTTTT; CDR3 protein: CASRHSSSTGELFF
J gene: TRBJ1-5; clone size: NA; V gene: TRBV30; D gene: NA; CDR3 DNA: TGTGCCTGGAGTGGTAGCGCGGCGGCCTATCAGCCCCAGCATTTT; CDR3 protein: CAWSGSAAAYQPQHF
J gene: TRBJ1-5; clone size: NA; V gene: TRBV6-2/TRBV6-3; D gene: NA; CDR3 DNA: TGTGCCAGCAGCGTTGACCGAGATCAGCCCCAGCATTTT; CDR3 protein: CASSVDRDQPQHF
J gene: TRBJ2-1; clone size: NA; V gene: TRBV15; D gene: NA; CDR3 DNA: TGTGCCACCAGCAGGGGAGGGGGCGGCTCCTACAATGAGCAGTTCTTC; CDR3 protein: CATSRGGGGSYNEQFF
J gene: TRBJ2-1; clone size: NA; V gene: TRBV28; D gene: TRBD2; CDR3 DNA: TGTGCCAGCAGCCCCTTTATGGTGGCGGGGGGGAACAATGAGCAGTTCTTC; CDR3 protein: CASSPFMVAGGNNEQFF